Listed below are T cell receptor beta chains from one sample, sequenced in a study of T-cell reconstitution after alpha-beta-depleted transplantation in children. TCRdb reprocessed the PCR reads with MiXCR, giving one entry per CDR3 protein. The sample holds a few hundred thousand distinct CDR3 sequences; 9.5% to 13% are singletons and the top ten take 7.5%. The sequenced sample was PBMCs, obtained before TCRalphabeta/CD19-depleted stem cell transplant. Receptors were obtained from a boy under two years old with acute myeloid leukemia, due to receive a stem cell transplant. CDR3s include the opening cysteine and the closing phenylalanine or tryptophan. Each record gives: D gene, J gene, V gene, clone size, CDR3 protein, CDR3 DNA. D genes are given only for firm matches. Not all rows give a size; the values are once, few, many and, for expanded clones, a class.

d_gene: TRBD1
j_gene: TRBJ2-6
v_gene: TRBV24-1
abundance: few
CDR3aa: CATSDIRDSHSGANVLTF
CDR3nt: TGTGCCACCAGTGATATCCGGGACAGCCACTCTGGGGCCAACGTCCTGACTTTC

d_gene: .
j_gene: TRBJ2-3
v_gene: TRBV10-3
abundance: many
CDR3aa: CAISETPALTAQYF
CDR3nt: TGTGCCATCAGTGAGACCCCGGCCCTCACGGCACAGTATTTT

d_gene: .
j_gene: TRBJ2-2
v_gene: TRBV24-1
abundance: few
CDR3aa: CATSDDGPRTFSNTGELFF
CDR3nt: TGTGCCACCAGTGATGACGGACCCCGGACATTTTCTAACACCGGGGAGCTGTTTTTT

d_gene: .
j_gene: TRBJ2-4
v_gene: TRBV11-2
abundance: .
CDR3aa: CASSPMMSLAKNIQYF
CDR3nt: TGTGCCAGCAGCCCTATGATGTCCCTAGCCAAAAACATTCAGTACTTC

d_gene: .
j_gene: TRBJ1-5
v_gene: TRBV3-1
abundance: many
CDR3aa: CASSQEMGLIGNQPQHF
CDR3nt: TGTGCCAGCAGCCAAGAAATGGGCTTGATTGGCAATCAGCCCCAGCATTTT

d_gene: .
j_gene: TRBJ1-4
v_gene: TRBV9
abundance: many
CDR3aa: CASSPDLREGEKLFF
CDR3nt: TGTGCCAGCAGCCCAGACCTCCGGGAGGGCGAAAAACTGTTTTTT

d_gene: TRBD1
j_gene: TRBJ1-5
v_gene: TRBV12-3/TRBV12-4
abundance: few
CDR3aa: CASSDREKPQHF
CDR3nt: TGTGCCAGCAGTGACAGGGAAAAGCCCCAGCATTTT

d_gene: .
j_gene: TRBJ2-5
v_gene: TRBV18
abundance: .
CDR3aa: CASSQQGRETQYF
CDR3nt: TGTGCCAGCTCACAACAGGGACGGGAGACCCAGTACTTC

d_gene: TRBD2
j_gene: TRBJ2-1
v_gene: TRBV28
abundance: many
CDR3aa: CASSSPRLAGGHNEQFF
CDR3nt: TGTGCCAGCAGCTCCCCTAGGCTAGCGGGGGGCCACAATGAGCAGTTCTTC

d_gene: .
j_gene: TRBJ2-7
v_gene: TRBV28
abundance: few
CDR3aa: CASSPSRGTGYEQYF
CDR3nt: TGTGCCAGCAGTCCCTCCAGGGGAACGGGGTACGAGCAGTACTTC

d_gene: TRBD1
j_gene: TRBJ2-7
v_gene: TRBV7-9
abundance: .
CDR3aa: CASSPIQGNRYEQYF
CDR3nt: TGTGCCAGCAGCCCCATACAGGGGAATCGATACGAGCAGTACTTC

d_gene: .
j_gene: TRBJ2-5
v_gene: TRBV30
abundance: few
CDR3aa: CASEATGQAVTEETQYF
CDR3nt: TGTGCCTCGGAGGCGACAGGTCAAGCGGTAACCGAAGAGACCCAGTACTTC

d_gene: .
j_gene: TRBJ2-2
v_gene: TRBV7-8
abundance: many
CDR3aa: CASSPDITQNTWELFF
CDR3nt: TGTGCCAGCAGCCCTGACATAACGCAGAACACGTGGGAGCTGTTTTTT

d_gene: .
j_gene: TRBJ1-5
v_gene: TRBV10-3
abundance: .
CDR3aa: CAISEGQGHQPQHF
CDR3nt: TGTGCCATCAGTGAGGGGCAAGGCCATCAGCCCCAGCATTTT

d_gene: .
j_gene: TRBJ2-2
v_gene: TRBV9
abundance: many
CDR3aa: CASRERATGELFF
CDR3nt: TGTGCCAGCAGAGAGAGGGCCACCGGGGAGCTGTTTTTT

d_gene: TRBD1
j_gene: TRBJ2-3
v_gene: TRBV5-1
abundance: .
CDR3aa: CASSFGRTGGYPDTQYF
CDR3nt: TGCGCCAGCAGCTTTGGCAGGACAGGGGGCTACCCAGATACGCAGTATTTT

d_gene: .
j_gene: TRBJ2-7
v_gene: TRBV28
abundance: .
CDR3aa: CASTGRDTPLTLSYEQYF
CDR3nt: TGTGCCAGCACCGGCCGGGACACACCACTAACGCTCTCCTACGAGCAGTACTTC

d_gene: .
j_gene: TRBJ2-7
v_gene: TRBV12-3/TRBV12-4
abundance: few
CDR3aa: CASSPLDSPHEQYF
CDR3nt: TGTGCCAGCAGTCCCCTGGACAGCCCCCACGAGCAGTACTTC

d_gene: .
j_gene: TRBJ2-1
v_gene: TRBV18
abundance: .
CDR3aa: CASSPQTGWRNEQFF
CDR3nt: TGTGCCAGCTCACCACAGACGGGATGGAGGAATGAGCAGTTCTTC

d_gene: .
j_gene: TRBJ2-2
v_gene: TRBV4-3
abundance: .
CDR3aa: CASSQSPRRGELFF
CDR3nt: TGCGCCAGCAGCCAATCCCCCAGGCGAGGGGAGCTGTTTTTT

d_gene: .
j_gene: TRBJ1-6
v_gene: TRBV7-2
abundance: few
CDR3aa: CASSPAGNSPLHF
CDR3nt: TGTGCCAGCAGCCCGGCCGGAAATTCACCCCTCCACTTT

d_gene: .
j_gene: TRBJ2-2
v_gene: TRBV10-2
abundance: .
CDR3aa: CASSVLPLTGELFF
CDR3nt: TGCGCCAGCAGTGTACTGCCTCTCACCGGGGAGCTGTTTTTT